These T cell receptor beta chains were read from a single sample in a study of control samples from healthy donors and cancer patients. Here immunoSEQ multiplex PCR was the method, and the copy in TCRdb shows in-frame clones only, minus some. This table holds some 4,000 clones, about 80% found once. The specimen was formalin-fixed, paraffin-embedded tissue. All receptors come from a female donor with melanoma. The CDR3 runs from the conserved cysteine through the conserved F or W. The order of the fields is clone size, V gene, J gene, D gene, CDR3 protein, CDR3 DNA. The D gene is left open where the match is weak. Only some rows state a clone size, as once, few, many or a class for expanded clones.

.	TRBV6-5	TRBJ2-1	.	CASSPGGRSYNEQFF	TGTGCCAGCAGCCCCGGGGGCCGCTCCTACAATGAGCAGTTCTTC
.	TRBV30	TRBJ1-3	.	CAWTYRANTIYF	TGTGCCTGGACCTACAGGGCGAACACCATATATTTT
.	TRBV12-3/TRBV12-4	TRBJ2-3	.	CASRPGPVGTQYF	TGTGCCAGCAGGCCCGGTCCAGTCGGTACGCAGTATTTT
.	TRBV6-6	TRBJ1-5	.	CASSYSKGSLNQPQHF	TGTGCCAGCAGTTACTCGAAGGGATCCCTCAATCAGCCCCAGCATTTT
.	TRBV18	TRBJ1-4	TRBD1	CASSPGTVNEKLFF	TGTGCCAGCTCACCCGGGACAGTTAATGAAAAACTGTTTTTT
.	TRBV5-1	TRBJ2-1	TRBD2	CASSWDGTSGYNEQFF	TGCGCCAGCAGCTGGGATGGGACTAGCGGATACAATGAGCAGTTCTTC
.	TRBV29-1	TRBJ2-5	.	CSVQGRTSETQYF	TGCAGCGTTCAGGGCAGGACCTCAGAGACCCAGTACTTC
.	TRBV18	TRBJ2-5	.	CASSPPGAQETQYF	TGTGCCAGCTCACCACCAGGGGCGCAAGAGACCCAGTACTTC
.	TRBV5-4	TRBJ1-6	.	CASSLAGDSPLHF	TGTGCCAGCAGCTTGGCTGGGGATTCACCCCTCCACTTT
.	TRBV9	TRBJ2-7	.	CASSLKDPSYEQYF	TGTGCCAGCAGCTTAAAGGATCCTTCCTACGAGCAGTACTTC
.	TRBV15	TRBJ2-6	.	CATSLTGANVLTF	TGTGCCACCAGCCTGACTGGGGCCAACGTCCTGACTTTC
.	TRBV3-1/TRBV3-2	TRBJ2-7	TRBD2	CASSQGASGSYEQYF	TGTGCCAGCAGCCAAGGGGCTAGCGGGAGCTACGAGCAGTACTTC
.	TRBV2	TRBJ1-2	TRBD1	CASRQGTGDGYTF	TGTGCCAGCAGACAAGGGACAGGGGACGGCTACACCTTC
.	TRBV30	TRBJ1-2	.	CAWGRQSGGYTF	TGTGCCTGGGGTAGGCAGTCGGGAGGCTACACCTTC
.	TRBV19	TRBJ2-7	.	CASSTNTGSVYEQYF	TGTGCCAGTAGTACCAATACAGGGTCAGTCTACGAGCAGTACTTC
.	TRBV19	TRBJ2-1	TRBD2	CASNPRLAGDEQFF	TGTGCCAGTAATCCTCGCCTAGCGGGAGATGAGCAGTTCTTC
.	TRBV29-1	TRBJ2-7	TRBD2	CSVASSGSYEQYF	TGCAGCGTTGCCTCTAGCGGGAGCTACGAGCAGTACTTC
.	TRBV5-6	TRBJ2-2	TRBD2	CASSLLAGVGTGELFF	TGTGCCAGCAGCCTTCTAGCGGGAGTGGGCACCGGGGAGCTGTTTTTT
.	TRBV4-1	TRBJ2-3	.	CASSDPPQATQYF	TGCGCCAGCAGCGACCCCCCCCAGGCTACGCAGTATTTT
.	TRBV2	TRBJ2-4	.	CASSGGTVAKNIQYF	TGTGCCAGCAGTGGAGGGACGGTAGCCAAAAACATTCAGTACTTC
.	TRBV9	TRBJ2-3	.	CASSVGGVGDTQYF	TGTGCCAGCAGCGTTGGAGGGGTCGGAGATACGCAGTATTTT
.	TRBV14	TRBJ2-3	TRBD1	CASSHRTGATDTQYF	TGTGCCAGCAGCCACCGGACAGGGGCCACAGATACGCAGTATTTT
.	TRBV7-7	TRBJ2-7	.	CASSLKSGYEQYF	TGTGCTAGCAGCTTGAAGTCGGGCTACGAGCAGTACTTC
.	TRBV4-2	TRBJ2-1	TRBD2	CASSQDATSGLLHYNEQFF	TGTGCCAGCAGCCAAGACGCTACTAGCGGGTTATTACATTACAATGAGCAGTTCTTC
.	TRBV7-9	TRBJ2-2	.	CASSPSMGSNTGELFF	TGTGCCAGCAGCCCATCCATGGGATCGAACACCGGGGAGCTGTTTTTT
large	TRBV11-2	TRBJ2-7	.	CASSRGRSYEQYF	TGTGCCAGCAGCCGGGGTAGGAGCTACGAGCAGTACTTC
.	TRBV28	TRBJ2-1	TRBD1	CASSLSPERGRYNEQFF	TGTGCCAGCAGTTTATCTCCGGAAAGGGGGCGGTACAATGAGCAGTTCTTC
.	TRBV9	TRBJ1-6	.	CASSGRAGNNSPLHF	TGTGCCAGCAGCGGCCGAGCAGGGAATAATTCACCCCTCCACTTT
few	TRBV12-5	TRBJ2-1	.	CASAEYNEQFF	TGTGCTAGTGCGGAATACAATGAGCAGTTCTTC
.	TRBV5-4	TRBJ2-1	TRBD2	CASSRAGGEAYNEQFF	TGTGCCAGCAGCAGGGCGGGAGGTGAGGCCTACAATGAGCAGTTCTTC
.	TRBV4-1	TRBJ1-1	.	CASSPAGTRPEAFF	TGCGCCAGCAGCCCTGCAGGGACACGACCTGAAGCTTTCTTT
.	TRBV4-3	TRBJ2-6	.	CASSQEATGGAGANVLTF	TGCGCCAGCAGCCAAGAGGCGACGGGCGGGGCTGGGGCCAACGTCCTGACTTTC
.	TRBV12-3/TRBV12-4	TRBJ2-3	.	CASSPVTDTQYF	TGTGCCAGCAGTCCTGTCACAGATACGCAGTATTTT